The clone carrying this TCR beta chain came up many times. Antigen: not known. The CDR3 covers 13 residues. The V end lost 4 bases, the J end lost 2 bases, and 11 bases lay between the germline ends. CDR1 and CDR2 from the germline V gene are DFQATT and SNEGSKA (reference sequence). This sample stems from a study of T cell repertoires in cytomegalovirus infection. Study-level information: Both a matching HLA type and CMV infection were indicated by public TCR beta signatures. The study's findings and limits: Cumulated frequencies of public TCR beta families served to identify carriers of CMV plus the relevant HLA.

Each CDR3 protein is one row after TCRdb ran MiXCR on the reads. The table lists about 300,000 distinct CDR3 sequences, roughly a tenth of them singletons, with about 2.3% in the top ten. The V call is TRBV20-1, the J call TRBJ1-1; a possible D gene is TRBD1 (6 bases). Sequencing was carried out using PBMCs. The receptor was isolated from a human donor in good health (CMV status not recorded). Some clones in this sample may be carry-over from other donors' samples. The CDR3 here is CSATPDSNTEAFF. CDR3 nucleotides: TGCAGTGCTACCCCGGACAGTAACACTGAAGCTTTCTTT.